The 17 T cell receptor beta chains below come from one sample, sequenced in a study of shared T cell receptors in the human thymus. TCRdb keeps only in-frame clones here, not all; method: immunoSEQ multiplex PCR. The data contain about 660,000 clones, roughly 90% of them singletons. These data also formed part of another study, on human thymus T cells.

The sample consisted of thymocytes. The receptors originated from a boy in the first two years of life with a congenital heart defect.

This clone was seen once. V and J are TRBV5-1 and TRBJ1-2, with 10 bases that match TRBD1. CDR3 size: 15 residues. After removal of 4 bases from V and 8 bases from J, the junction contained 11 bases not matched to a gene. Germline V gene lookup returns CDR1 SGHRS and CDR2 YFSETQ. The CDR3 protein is CASSGGTGAPRGYTF. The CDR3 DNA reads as TGCGCCAGCAGCGGAGGGACAGGGGCCCCGAGGGGCTACACCTTC.

DNA for the CDR3: TGTGCCAGCAGTCAAGACAAGAACACTGAAGCTTTCTTT. Translation: CASSQDKNTEAFF. The J gene is TRBJ1-1, the V gene TRBV6-5; D gene unclear. This CDR3 has 13 amino acids. Looked up from germline, CDR1 is MNHEY and CDR2 is SVGAGI. V lost 5 bases and J 1 base, leaving 8 bases between the germline ends.

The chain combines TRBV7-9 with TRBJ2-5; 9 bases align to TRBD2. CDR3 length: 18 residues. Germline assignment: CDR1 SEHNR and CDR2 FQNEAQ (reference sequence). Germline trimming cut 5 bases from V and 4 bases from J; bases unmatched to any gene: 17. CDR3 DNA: TGTGCCAGCAGCCCTAGTCTAGCGGGATCATCGTGCGGAGAGACCCAGTACTTC. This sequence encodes CASSPSLAGSSCGETQYF.

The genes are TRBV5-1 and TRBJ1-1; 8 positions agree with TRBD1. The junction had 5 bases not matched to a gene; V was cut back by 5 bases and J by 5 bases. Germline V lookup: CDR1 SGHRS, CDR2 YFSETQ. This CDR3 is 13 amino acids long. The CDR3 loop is CASRQDRGTEAFF. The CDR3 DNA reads TGCGCCAGCAGACAAGACAGGGGAACTGAAGCTTTCTTT.

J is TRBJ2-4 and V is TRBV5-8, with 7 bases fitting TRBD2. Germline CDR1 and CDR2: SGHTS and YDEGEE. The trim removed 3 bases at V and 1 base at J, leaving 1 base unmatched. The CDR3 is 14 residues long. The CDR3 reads CASSWEGAKNIQYF. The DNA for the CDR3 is TGTGCCAGCAGCTGGGAGGGGGCCAAAAACATTCAGTACTTC.

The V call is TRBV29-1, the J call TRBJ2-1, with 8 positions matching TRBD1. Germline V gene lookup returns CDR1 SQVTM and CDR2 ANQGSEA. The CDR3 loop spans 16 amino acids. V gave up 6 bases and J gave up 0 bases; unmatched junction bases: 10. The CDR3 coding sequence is TGCAGCGTCGCCGAGGCAGGGGGCCACTCCTACAATGAGCAGTTCTTC. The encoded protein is CSVAEAGGHSYNEQFF.

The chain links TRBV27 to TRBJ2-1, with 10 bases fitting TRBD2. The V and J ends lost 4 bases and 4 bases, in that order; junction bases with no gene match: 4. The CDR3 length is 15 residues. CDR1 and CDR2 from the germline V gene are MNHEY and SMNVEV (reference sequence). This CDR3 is CASSSGTSVYNEQFF. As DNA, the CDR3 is TGTGCCAGCAGTTCAGGGACTAGCGTTTACAATGAGCAGTTCTTC.

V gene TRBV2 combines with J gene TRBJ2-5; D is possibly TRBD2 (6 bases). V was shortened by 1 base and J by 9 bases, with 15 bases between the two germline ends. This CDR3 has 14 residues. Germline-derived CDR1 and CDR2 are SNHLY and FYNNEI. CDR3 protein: CASSEGSSGRSQYF. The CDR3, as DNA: TGTGCCAGCAGTGAAGGTAGTTCAGGGAGGTCCCAGTACTTC.

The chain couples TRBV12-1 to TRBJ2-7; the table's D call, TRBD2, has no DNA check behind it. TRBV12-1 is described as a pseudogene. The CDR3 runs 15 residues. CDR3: CASSFGREWVYEQYF. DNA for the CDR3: TGTGCCAGCAGCTTTGGACGGGAGTGGGTCTACGAGCAGTACTTC.

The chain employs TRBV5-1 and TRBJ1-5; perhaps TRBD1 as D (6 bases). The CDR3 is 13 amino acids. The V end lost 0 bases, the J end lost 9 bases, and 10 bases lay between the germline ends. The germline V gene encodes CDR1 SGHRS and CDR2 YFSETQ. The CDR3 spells CASSLAEGGPQHF. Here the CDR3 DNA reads TGCGCCAGCAGCTTGGCCGAAGGGGGGCCCCAGCATTTT.

The CDR3 DNA follows: TGTGCCAGCTCACCACGGCCCGGGAGATATCAGCCCCAGCATTTT. Translation: CASSPRPGRYQPQHF. V and J are TRBV18 and TRBJ1-5; D not certain. Germline lookup yields CDR1 KGHSH and CDR2 LQKENI. The CDR3 runs to 15 residues. With 1 base removed from V and 5 bases from J, the gap between germline ends came to 12 bases. Full variable domain (rest looked up from reference TRBV18 and TRBJ1-5): NAGVMQNPRHLVRRRGQEARLRCSPMKGHSHVYWYRQLPEEGLKFMVYLQKENIIDESGMPKERFSAEFPKEGPSILRIQQVVRGDSAAYFCASSPRPGRYQPQHFGDGTRLSIL.

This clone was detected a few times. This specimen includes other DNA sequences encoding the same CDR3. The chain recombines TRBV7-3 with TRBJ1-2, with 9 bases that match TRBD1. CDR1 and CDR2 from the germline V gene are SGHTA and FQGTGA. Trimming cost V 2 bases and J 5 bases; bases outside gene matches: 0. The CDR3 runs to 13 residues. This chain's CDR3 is CASSLDRGYGYTF. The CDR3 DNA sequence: TGTGCCAGCAGCTTAGACAGGGGGTATGGCTACACCTTC.

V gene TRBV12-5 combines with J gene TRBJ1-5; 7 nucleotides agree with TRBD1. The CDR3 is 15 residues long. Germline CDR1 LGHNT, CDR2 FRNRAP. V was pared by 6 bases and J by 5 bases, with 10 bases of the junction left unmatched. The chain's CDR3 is CASGPDREADQPQHF. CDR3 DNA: TGTGCTAGTGGGCCTGACAGGGAAGCGGATCAGCCCCAGCATTTT.

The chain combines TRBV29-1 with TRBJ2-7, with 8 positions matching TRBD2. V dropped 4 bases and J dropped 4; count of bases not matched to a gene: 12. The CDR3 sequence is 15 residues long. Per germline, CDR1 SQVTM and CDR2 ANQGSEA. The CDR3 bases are TGCAGCGTTGCCTCCCCAGCGGGAGAAGGTTACGAGCAGTACTTC. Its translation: CSVASPAGEGYEQYF.

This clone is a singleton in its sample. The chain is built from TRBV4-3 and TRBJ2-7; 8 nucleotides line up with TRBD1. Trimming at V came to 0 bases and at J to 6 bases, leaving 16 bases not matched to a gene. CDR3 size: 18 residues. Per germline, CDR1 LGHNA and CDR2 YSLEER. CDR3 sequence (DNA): TGCGCCAGCAGCCAAGACTGCTACAGGGGGTCTGGGAACTGCGAGCAGTACTTC. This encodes CASSQDCYRGSGNCEQYF.

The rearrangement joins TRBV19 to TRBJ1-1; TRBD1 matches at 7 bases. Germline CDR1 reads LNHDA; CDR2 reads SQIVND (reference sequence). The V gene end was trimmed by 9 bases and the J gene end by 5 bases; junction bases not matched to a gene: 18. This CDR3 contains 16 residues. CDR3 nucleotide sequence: TGTGCCAGCAGATTCCGGGACAGTATTATGGCAACTGAAGCTTTCTTT. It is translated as CASRFRDSIMATEAFF.

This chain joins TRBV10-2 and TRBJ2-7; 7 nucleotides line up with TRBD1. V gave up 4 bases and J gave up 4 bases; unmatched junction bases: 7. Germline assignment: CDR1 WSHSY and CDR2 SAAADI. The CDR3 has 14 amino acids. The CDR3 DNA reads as TGCGCCAGCAGTGTATCGGGACAGTCATACGAGCAGTACTTC. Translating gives CASSVSGQSYEQYF.